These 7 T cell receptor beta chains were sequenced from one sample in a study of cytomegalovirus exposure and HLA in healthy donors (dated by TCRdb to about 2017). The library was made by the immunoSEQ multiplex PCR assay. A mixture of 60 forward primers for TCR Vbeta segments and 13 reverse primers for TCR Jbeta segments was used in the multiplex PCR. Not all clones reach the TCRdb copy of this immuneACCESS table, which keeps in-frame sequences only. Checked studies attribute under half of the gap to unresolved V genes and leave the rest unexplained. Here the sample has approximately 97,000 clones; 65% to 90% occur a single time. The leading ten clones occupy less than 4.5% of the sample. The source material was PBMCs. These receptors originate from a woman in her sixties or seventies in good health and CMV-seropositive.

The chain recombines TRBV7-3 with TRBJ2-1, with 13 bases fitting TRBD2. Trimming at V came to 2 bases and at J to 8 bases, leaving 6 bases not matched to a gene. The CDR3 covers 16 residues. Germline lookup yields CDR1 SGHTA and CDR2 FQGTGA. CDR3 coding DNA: TGTGCCAGCAGCTTATTACTAGCGGGAGGGCCCGATGAGCAGTTCTTC. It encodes CASSLLLAGGPDEQFF.

The DNA of the CDR3 is TGTGCCAGCAGTCCTACTAGCGGGAGTGCAGAGACCCAGTACTTC. Translation: CASSPTSGSAETQYF. V is TRBV6-5 and J is TRBJ2-5, with 11 bases that match TRBD2. This CDR3 is built from 15 residues. In germline, CDR1 is MNHEY, CDR2 SVGAGI. Trimming removed 5 bases from V and 4 bases from J; junction bases left unmatched: 6.

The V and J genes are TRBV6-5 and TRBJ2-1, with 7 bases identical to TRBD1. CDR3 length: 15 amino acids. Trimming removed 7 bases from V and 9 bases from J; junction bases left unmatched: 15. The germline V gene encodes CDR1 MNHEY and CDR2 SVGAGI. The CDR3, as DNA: TGTGCCAGCAAATCAGGAACAGGGGCCCCCGGTGAGCAGTTCTTC. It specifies CASKSGTGAPGEQFF.

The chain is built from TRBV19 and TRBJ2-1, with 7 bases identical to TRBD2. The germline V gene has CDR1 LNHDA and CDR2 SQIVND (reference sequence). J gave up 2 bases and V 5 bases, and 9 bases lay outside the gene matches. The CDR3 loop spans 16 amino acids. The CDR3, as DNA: TGTGCCAGTAGTCCCGGGGGGTACCTTACCTACAATGAGCAGTTCTTC. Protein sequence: CASSPGGYLTYNEQFF.

The CDR3: CASSLGLAENEQYF. CDR3 nucleotide sequence: TGTGCCAGTAGTCTCGGACTAGCGGAAAACGAGCAGTACTTC. This chain uses TRBV19 with TRBJ2-7, with TRBD2 matching over 10 bases. The CDR3 length is 14 residues. V lost 5 bases, J lost 5 bases, and 6 bases stayed unmatched. The V gene's germline CDR1 is LNHDA and CDR2 SQIVND (reference sequence). Supplemented by reference TRBV19 and TRBJ2-7, the full variable domain reads DGGITQSPKYLFRKEGQNVTLSCEQNLNHDAMYWYRQDPGQGLRLIYYSQIVNDFQKGDIAEGYSVSREKKESFPLTVTSAQKNPTAFYLCASSLGLAENEQYFGPGTRLTVT.

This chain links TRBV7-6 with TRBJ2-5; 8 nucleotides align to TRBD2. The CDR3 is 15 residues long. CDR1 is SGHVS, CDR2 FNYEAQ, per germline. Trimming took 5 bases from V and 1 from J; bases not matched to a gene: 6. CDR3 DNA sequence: TGTGCCAGCAGCCGGTCCGGGACTAGCCAAGAGACCCAGTACTTC. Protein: CASSRSGTSQETQYF. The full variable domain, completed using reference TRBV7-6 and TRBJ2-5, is GAGVSQSPRYKVTKRGQDVALRCDPISGHVSLYWYRQALGQGPEFLTYFNYEAQQDKSGLPNDRFSAERPEGSISTLTIQRTEQRDSAMYRCASSRSGTSQETQYFGPGTRLLVL.

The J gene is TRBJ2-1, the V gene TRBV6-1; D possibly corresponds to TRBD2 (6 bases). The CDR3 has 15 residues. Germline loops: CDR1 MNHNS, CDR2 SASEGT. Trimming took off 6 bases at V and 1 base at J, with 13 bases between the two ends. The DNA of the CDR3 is TGTGCCAGCAGAGACGGGAGTGAGTCCTACAATGAGCAGTTCTTC. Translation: CASRDGSESYNEQFF.